The 16 T cell receptor beta chains below all came from one sample that was sequenced in a study of CD4+ T cells in melanoma. Produced via immunoSEQ multiplex PCR; TCRdb's table is partial and in-frame only. The table includes more than 90,000 clones, 92% detected once. Input material: peripheral blood. These receptor sequences come from a human donor with melanoma.

The chain joins TRBV27 to TRBJ2-1; D gene ambiguous. Per germline, CDR1 MNHEY and CDR2 SMNVEV (reference sequence). This CDR3 spans 16 amino acids. The V gene lost 7 bases and the J gene lost 5 bases, with 21 bases spanning the gap. CDR3 protein: CASTSLDVFPHNEQFF. The CDR3 DNA sequence: TGTGCCAGCACCAGCCTCGACGTTTTTCCCCACAATGAGCAGTTCTTC.

This sequence joins TRBV7-3 and TRBJ2-1, with D perhaps matching TRBD1 (6 bases). Trimming took off 8 bases at V and 8 bases at J, with 22 bases between the two ends. From germline, CDR1 is SGHTA and CDR2 FQGTGA. CDR3 length: 15 residues. This CDR3 reads CASATLGGRQYEQFF. Here the CDR3 DNA reads TGTGCCAGCGCCACTCTAGGGGGACGACAATATGAGCAGTTCTTC. Using reference TRBV7-3 and TRBJ2-1 for the parts outside the CDR3, the full variable domain is GAGVSQTPSNKVTEKGKYVELRCDPISGHTALYWYRQSLGQGPEFLIYFQGTGAADDSGLPNDRFFAVRPEGSVSTLKIQRTERGDSAVYLCASATLGGRQYEQFFGPGTRLTVL.

The chain employs TRBV18 and TRBJ2-1, with 8 bases lining up with TRBD2. CDR3 length: 15 residues. V dropped 5 bases and J dropped 12; count of bases not matched to a gene: 15. Looked up from germline, CDR1 is KGHSH and CDR2 is LQKENI. The CDR3 DNA is TGTGCCAGCTCAGAAGATCTCCTTAGCGGGACCCCGCAGTTCTTC. Its translation: CASSEDLLSGTPQFF.

The chain recombines TRBV7-9 with TRBJ2-5; 10 bases are a match to TRBD1. The CDR3 is 13 residues long. The germline CDR1 and CDR2 sequences are SEHNR and FQNEAQ (reference sequence). V was pared by 5 bases and J by 7 bases, with 4 bases of the junction left unmatched. CDR3 nucleotides: TGTGCCAGCAGCGCCGGACAGGGGGGGACCCAGTACTTC. Encoded protein: CASSAGQGGTQYF. The full variable domain, with the rest looked up from reference TRBV7-9 and TRBJ2-5, is DTGVSQNPRHKITKRGQNVTFRCDPISEHNRLYWYRQTLGQGPEFLTYFQNEAQLEKSRLLSDRFSAERPKGSFSTLEIQRTEQGDSAMYLCASSAGQGGTQYFGPGTRLLVL.

J is TRBJ1-2 and V is TRBV7-9; 7 nucleotides align to TRBD1. The junction had 8 bases not matched to a gene; V was cut back by 3 bases and J by 4 bases. This CDR3 has 15 amino acids. Germline lookup yields CDR1 SEHNR and CDR2 FQNEAQ (reference sequence). CDR3 amino acids: CASSFQGGPGYGYTF. DNA of the CDR3: TGTGCCAGCAGCTTTCAGGGGGGGCCGGGCTATGGCTACACCTTC. The full variable domain, its missing parts supplied by reference TRBV7-9 and TRBJ1-2, is DTGVSQNPRHKITKRGQNVTFRCDPISEHNRLYWYRQTLGQGPEFLTYFQNEAQLEKSRLLSDRFSAERPKGSFSTLEIQRTEQGDSAMYLCASSFQGGPGYGYTFGSGTRLTVV.

The rearrangement uses TRBV11-3 and TRBJ1-5; D remains unclear. The germline gives CDR1 SGHNT, CDR2 YENEEA. The CDR3 is 14 residues long. Trimming shortened V by 1 base and J by 5 bases, and 9 bases separated the two germline ends. CDR3 protein: CASSLGQIDQPQHF. Here the CDR3 DNA reads TGTGCCAGCAGCTTAGGTCAGATAGATCAGCCCCAGCATTTT.

The chain carries TRBV19 and TRBJ1-4, with D perhaps matching TRBD1 (5 bases). Trimming took 5 bases from V and 2 from J, leaving 15 bases between them. The CDR3 contains 16 residues. CDR1 is LNHDA, CDR2 SQIVND, per germline (reference sequence). The CDR3 DNA reads as TGTGCCAGTAGTCTCTTGGCCGGGACTACTAATGAAAAACTGTTTTTT. It yields the protein CASSLLAGTTNEKLFF.

Note on this clone: Other nucleotide sequences from this sample produce the same CDR3. The chain recombines TRBV9 with TRBJ1-1; D not resolved. Deletions cut 5 bases from V and 1 base from J, with 12 bases between. In germline, CDR1 is SGDLS, CDR2 YYNGEE. The CDR3 sequence is 14 residues long. DNA of the CDR3: TGTGCCAGCAGTCCTAGGGTGGCGAACACTGAAGCTTTCTTT. It specifies CASSPRVANTEAFF.

The chain joins TRBV7-3 to TRBJ2-5; 9 bases line up with TRBD2. From germline, CDR1 is SGHTA and CDR2 FQGTGA. This CDR3 has 15 amino acids. With V trimmed by 0 bases and J by 2 bases, 1 base remained unmatched. The CDR3, as DNA: TGTGCCAGCAGCTTAACCGCGGGGGGGCAAGAGACCCAGTACTTC. Amino acids: CASSLTAGGQETQYF.

The V and J genes are TRBV5-1 and TRBJ2-2; the match to TRBD2 covers 12 bases. Germline V gene sequence: CDR1 SGHRS, CDR2 YFSETQ. The V gene end was trimmed by 7 bases and the J gene end by 4 bases; junction bases not matched to a gene: 2. This CDR3 contains 14 residues. CDR3 loop: CASGGLAGTGELFF. As DNA, the CDR3 is TGCGCCAGCGGGGGACTAGCGGGCACCGGGGAGCTGTTTTTT.

This chain joins TRBV30 and TRBJ2-5; TRBD2 matches 12 bases. V shed 3 bases and J 4 bases; nucleotides not matched to a gene: 0. CDR1 is GTSNPN and CDR2 is SVGIG in the germline V gene (reference sequence). CDR3 length: 13 amino acids. The CDR3 spells CAWRTSGGETQYF. As DNA, the CDR3 is TGTGCCTGGAGGACTAGCGGGGGAGAGACCCAGTACTTC.

The chain has TRBV29-1 and TRBJ2-4; no clear D. In germline, CDR1 is SQVTM, CDR2 ANQGSEA. The V end was cut by 4 bases, the J end by 2 bases, with 12 bases between. This CDR3 contains 14 residues. The CDR3 sequence is CSVVLRQSKNIQYF. CDR3 sequence (DNA): TGCAGCGTTGTGTTACGGCAATCCAAAAACATTCAGTACTTC.

The chain couples TRBV11-2 to TRBJ1-6; weak D call: TRBD1 (5 bases). Germline values: CDR1 SGHAT, CDR2 FQNNGV. The V and J ends lost 4 bases and 8 bases respectively, with 24 bases between them. The length of the CDR3 is 18 residues. Written as DNA, the CDR3 is TGTGCCAGCAGCTCGACCCGGGTGGCGGGGGTTATGTATTCACCCCTCCACTTT. Encoded protein: CASSSTRVAGVMYSPLHF.

The genes are TRBV5-1 and TRBJ1-1; TRBD1 might be the D (6 bases). Germline lookup yields CDR1 SGHRS and CDR2 YFSETQ. The CDR3 loop spans 14 amino acids. V gave up 4 bases and J gave up 7 bases, with 17 bases separating them. This CDR3 reads CASSQNPTGIEAFF. Written as DNA, the CDR3 is TGCGCCAGCAGCCAGAATCCAACAGGGATTGAAGCTTTCTTT.

This clone showed up just once. The CDR3 DNA sequence: TGTGCCAGCAGCTTAGGGTCCGGGACTTCCACTAGCACAGATACGCAGTATTTT. This encodes CASSLGSGTSTSTDTQYF. This chain links TRBV11-1 with TRBJ2-3; weak D call: TRBD2 (6 bases). Germline CDR1 SGHAT, CDR2 FQDESV (reference sequence). V lost 1 base and J lost 0, with 17 bases in between. The CDR3 runs to 18 residues.

The V gene is TRBV27, the J gene TRBJ1-6; TRBD1 agrees at 10 bases. Germline V gene sequence: CDR1 MNHEY, CDR2 SMNVEV (reference sequence). Unmatched junction bases numbered 5, after V lost 2 bases and J lost 7 bases. The CDR3 length is 16 residues. CDR3 in DNA: TGTGCCAGCAGTTTAACGACAGGGGGCATGAATTCACCCCTCCACTTT. It encodes CASSLTTGGMNSPLHF.